The source of this T cell receptor (beta chain) is a study of T-cell reconstitution after alpha-beta-depleted transplantation in children. Preparation of the TCRbeta library was carried out with unique molecular identifiers. Each CDR3 protein gets one entry after TCRdb re-called the PCR reads with MiXCR. The repertoire holds around 200,000 distinct CDR3 sequences, with about a tenth as singletons. This CDR3 region has 15 residues. Trimming took off 3 bases at V and 0 bases at J, with 8 bases between the two ends. From germline, CDR1 is SGHTA and CDR2 FQGNSA. This receptor was taken from a human donor who donated a stem cell graft to a child with acute lymphoblastic leukemia. The chain employs TRBV7-2 and TRBJ2-2; D not resolved. Sequencing used PBMCs from the stem cell graft donor, obtained from the stem cell graft. The CDR3 protein is CASSFDTTNTGELFF. The CDR3 DNA reads TGTGCCAGCAGCTTCGACACTACGAACACCGGGGAGCTGTTTTTT.